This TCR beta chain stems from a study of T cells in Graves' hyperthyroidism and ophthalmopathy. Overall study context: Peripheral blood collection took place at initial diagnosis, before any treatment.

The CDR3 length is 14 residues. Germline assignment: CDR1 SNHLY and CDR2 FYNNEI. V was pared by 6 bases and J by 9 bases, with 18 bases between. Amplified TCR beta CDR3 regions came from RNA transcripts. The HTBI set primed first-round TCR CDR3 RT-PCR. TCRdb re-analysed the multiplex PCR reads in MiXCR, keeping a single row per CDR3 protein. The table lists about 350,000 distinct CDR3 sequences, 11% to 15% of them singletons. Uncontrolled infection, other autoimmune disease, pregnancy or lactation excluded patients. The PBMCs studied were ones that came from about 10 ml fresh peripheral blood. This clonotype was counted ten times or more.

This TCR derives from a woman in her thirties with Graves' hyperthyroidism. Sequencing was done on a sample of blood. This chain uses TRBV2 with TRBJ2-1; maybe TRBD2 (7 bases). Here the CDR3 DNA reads TGTGCCAGCAGCAGTGAGGGGGGGGAGAGTGAGCAGTTCTTC. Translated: CASSSEGGESEQFF.